This entry lists 23 T cell receptor beta chains sequenced from one sample in a study of blood T cell repertoires in COVID-19. Libraries were prepared by immunoSEQ multiplex PCR; TCRdb keeps only in-frame clonotypes and omits some of them. The sample has about 93,000 clones; about 77% are singletons. Sequenced input: peripheral blood. These receptors were taken from a human donor in a cohort sampled during active COVID-19.

The chain is built from TRBV18 and TRBJ1-1; D is unclear. V lost 6 bases, J lost 1 base, and 9 bases lay in between. Germline V gene data show CDR1 as KGHSH and CDR2 as LQKENI. There are 13 residues in the CDR3. CDR3 amino acids: CASSLASNTEAFF. In DNA, the CDR3 is TGTGCCAGCTCCCTGGCCTCGAACACTGAAGCTTTCTTT.

This chain links TRBV6-5 with TRBJ2-3; a weak D match, TRBD2 (6 bases). Trimming left V 4 bases short and J 10 bases short, with 18 bases between. Looked up from germline, CDR1 is MNHEY and CDR2 is SVGAGI. CDR3 length equals 14 residues. For the CDR3, the DNA is TGTGCCAGCAGTTCGAGCGGGCCCGGGGGTGCGCAGTATTTT. This gives the protein CASSSSGPGGAQYF.

The chain employs TRBV28 and TRBJ1-6; 9 nucleotides match TRBD1. This CDR3 comprises 16 residues. With 3 bases clipped from V and 7 bases from J, the junction kept 7 bases outside the gene matches. The V gene's germline CDR1 is MDHEN and CDR2 SYDVKM. CDR3: CASSFHGGQGNSPLHF. The CDR3 coding sequence is TGTGCCAGCAGTTTCCATGGAGGACAGGGGAATTCACCCCTCCACTTT.

CDR3 DNA sequence: TGTGCCAGCAGTAAACAGGGGCTTTCTCCCATCGGGGCCAACGTCCTGACTTTC. Its protein is CASSKQGLSPIGANVLTF. The V gene is TRBV2, the J gene TRBJ2-6; TRBD1 matches 7 bases. The length of the CDR3 is 18 residues. Losses at the gene ends were 5 bases for V and 4 bases for J; bases not matched to a gene: 14. Germline CDR1 reads SNHLY; CDR2 reads FYNNEI.

As DNA, the CDR3 is TGTGCCAGCAGTGCATTGAGTCGGGATACGCAGTATTTT. Translated: CASSALSRDTQYF. This sequence joins TRBV2 and TRBJ2-3, with D hard to call. CDR1 is SNHLY, CDR2 FYNNEI, per germline. The CDR3 contains 13 residues. Trimming pared 4 bases from V and 6 bases from J, leaving 11 bases between.

The chain uses TRBV20-1 and TRBJ2-3; TRBD2 matches 7 bases. The CDR3 totals 14 residues. Trimming removed 3 bases from V and 2 bases from J; junction bases left unmatched: 5. Germline CDR1 and CDR2: DFQATT and SNEGSKA (reference sequence). CDR3 bases: TGCAGTGCTAGTGCGGGAGTGCCCACAGATACGCAGTATTTT. As protein: CSASAGVPTDTQYF.

This chain joins TRBV10-3 and TRBJ1-1; 10 positions match TRBD1. The CDR3 extends over 12 amino acids. V lost 4 bases to trimming and J lost 11 bases; unmatched junction nucleotides: 4. CDR1 is ENHRY, CDR2 SYGVKD, per germline. The CDR3 protein is CAISADRGLAFF. The CDR3 nucleotides read TGTGCCATCAGTGCGGACAGGGGGTTGGCTTTCTTT.

This clone appeared a single time. V gene TRBV3-1 (or the pseudogene TRBV3-2) combines with J gene TRBJ1-2; weak D call: TRBD1 (5 bases). The germline V and J ends were trimmed by 0 bases and 8 bases, with 19 bases remaining between them. The CDR3 has 16 residues. Looked up from germline, CDR1 is LGHDT and CDR2 is YNNKEL (reference sequence). This CDR3 reads CASSQDDRGLVGGYTF. Here the CDR3 DNA reads TGTGCCAGCAGCCAAGATGATCGGGGACTGGTCGGAGGCTACACCTTC.

The rearrangement links TRBV6-5 to TRBJ1-2; a possible D gene is TRBD1 (6 bases). Germline V gene data show CDR1 as MNHEY and CDR2 as SVGAGI. The CDR3 is 13 residues long. The V gene lost 9 bases and the J gene lost 8 bases, with 19 bases spanning the gap. CDR3 region: CASRDRDTSGYTF. The CDR3 DNA reads TGTGCCAGTCGGGACCGGGACACCTCGGGCTACACCTTC.

This chain joins TRBV28 and TRBJ2-5; 14 nucleotides match TRBD2. The CDR3 runs to 16 residues. V was clipped by 6 bases and J by 4 bases; unmatched bases: 7. The germline gives CDR1 MDHEN, CDR2 SYDVKM. The CDR3 loop reads CASRPRLAGGLETQYF. Written as DNA, the CDR3 is TGTGCCAGCAGGCCCCGACTAGCGGGAGGGTTAGAGACCCAGTACTTC.

This rearrangement joins TRBV29-1 to TRBJ1-1, with 9 bases identical to TRBD1. The CDR3 is made up of 13 amino acids. The V and J ends lost 8 bases and 1 base, in that order; junction bases with no gene match: 5. From germline, CDR1 is SQVTM and CDR2 ANQGSEA. The DNA for the CDR3 is TGCAGCATACGGACAGGGGCGAACACTGAAGCTTTCTTT. Translation: CSIRTGANTEAFF.

V is TRBV28 and J is TRBJ2-3; a possible D gene is TRBD1 (5 bases). V shed 5 bases and J shed 3 bases, with 18 bases lying between them. CDR3 length: 16 residues. CDR1 and CDR2 (germline): MDHEN, SYDVKM. Here the CDR3 reads CASSLLTVTKTDTQYF. CDR3 nucleotides: TGTGCCAGCAGTCTACTGACAGTTACTAAGACAGATACGCAGTATTTT.

This rearrangement joins TRBV5-1 to TRBJ2-4; tentatively, D is TRBD1 (6 bases). Looked up from germline, CDR1 is SGHRS and CDR2 is YFSETQ. Trimming shortened V by 7 bases and J by 9 bases, and 26 bases separated the two germline ends. The CDR3 is made up of 16 amino acids. This CDR3 is CASSQDRPSLGGIQYF. CDR3 DNA sequence: TGCGCCAGCTCCCAAGACAGGCCTTCCCTGGGTGGCATTCAGTACTTC.

The chain uses TRBV19 and TRBJ1-1; the match to TRBD1 covers 8 bases. Germline loops: CDR1 LNHDA, CDR2 SQIVND (reference sequence). This CDR3 spans 18 amino acids. V was clipped by 5 bases and J by 0 bases; unmatched bases: 14. CDR3 protein: CASSRAGQAFTMNTEAFF. CDR3 nucleotides: TGTGCCAGTAGTCGGGCGGGACAGGCCTTCACCATGAACACTGAAGCTTTCTTT.

V and J are TRBV24-1 and TRBJ2-7, with TRBD2 matching over 9 bases. Germline CDR1 and CDR2: KGHDR and SFDVKD. This CDR3 spans 16 amino acids. J gave up 4 bases and V 5 bases, and 11 bases lay outside the gene matches. Here the CDR3 DNA reads TGTGCCACCAGTGGGTTCGGGAGCGGGGGGATGTACGAGCAGTACTTC. Translation gives CATSGFGSGGMYEQYF.

This chain joins TRBV5-1 and TRBJ2-1, with TRBD2 identical over 9 bases. V trimming: 0 bases; J trimming: 7 bases; junction bases outside the gene matches: 8. Germline V lookup: CDR1 SGHRS, CDR2 YFSETQ. The CDR3 covers 16 residues. The CDR3 bases are TGCGCCAGCAGCTTGGGGGCGACTAGCGGACATAATGAGCAGTTCTTC. This codes for CASSLGATSGHNEQFF.

The chain couples TRBV5-4 to TRBJ2-1; D perhaps matches TRBD2 (5 bases). Germline V lookup: CDR1 SGHNT, CDR2 YYREEE (reference sequence). The V gene lost 3 bases and the J gene lost 7 bases, with 14 bases spanning the gap. The CDR3 runs 14 residues. CDR3 sequence (DNA): TGTGCCAGCAGCTGGCCGGACGGGAAAAATGAGCAGTTCTTC. It translates to CASSWPDGKNEQFF. The full variable domain, with the rest looked up from reference TRBV5-4 and TRBJ2-1, is ETGVTQSPTHLIKTRGQQVTLRCSSQSGHNTVSWYQQALGQGPQFIFQYYREEENGRGNFPPRFSGLQFPNYSSELNVNALELDDSALYLCASSWPDGKNEQFFGPGTRLTVL.

This clone showed up just a few times. This chain joins TRBV19 and TRBJ2-7, with 8 bases fitting TRBD1. V gave up 3 bases and J gave up 4 bases; unmatched junction bases: 5. Germline-derived CDR1 and CDR2 are LNHDA and SQIVND (reference sequence). The CDR3 spans 14 residues. The CDR3 here is CASSIGQGAYEQYF. The CDR3 region has the DNA TGTGCCAGTAGTATTGGGCAGGGGGCTTACGAGCAGTACTTC.

The chain uses TRBV20-1 and TRBJ2-4, with a weak D call TRBD2 (5 bases). V lost 6 bases and J lost 7, with 10 bases in between. The CDR3 sequence is 11 residues long. In germline, CDR1 is DFQATT, CDR2 SNEGSKA (reference sequence). As DNA, the CDR3 is TGCAGTGCGAGGACTGTTAACATTCAGTACTTC. Residues: CSARTVNIQYF.

On this clone: Its ends do not fully match the called genes, so a read error is possible. The chain carries TRBV11-2 and TRBJ1-1; possibly TRBD1 for D (5 bases). CDR3 length: 15 residues. CDR1 SGHAT and CDR2 FQNNGV come from the germline V gene. CDR3 sequence: CASSLDRGGAGTLVF. CDR3 coding DNA: TGTGCCAGCAGTTTAGATAGGGGAGGGGCAGGAACACTCGTTTTT.

The chain couples TRBV28 to TRBJ1-2; the D gene is possibly TRBD1 (5 bases). V gave up 5 bases and J gave up 2 bases, with 6 bases separating them. This CDR3 comprises 12 residues. Germline V gives CDR1 MDHEN, CDR2 SYDVKM. As DNA, the CDR3 is TGTGCCAGCAGTCCAGGGAACTATGGCTACACCTTC. It codes for CASSPGNYGYTF.

The J gene is TRBJ2-3, the V gene TRBV6-5; possibly TRBD1 for D (6 bases). The germline V gene encodes CDR1 MNHEY and CDR2 SVGAGI. The CDR3 runs to 14 residues. With 7 bases removed from V and 0 bases from J, the gap between germline ends came to 11 bases. In DNA, the CDR3 is TGTGCCAGCATGTTTGGGACAAGCACAGATACGCAGTATTTT. This sequence encodes CASMFGTSTDTQYF.

The chain combines TRBV6-5 with TRBJ1-2; D remains ambiguous. This CDR3 region has 14 residues. Germline CDR1 reads MNHEY; CDR2 reads SVGAGI. V was shortened by 2 bases and J by 4 bases, with 11 bases between the two germline ends. In nucleotides, the CDR3 is TGTGCCAGCAGTTACGGGAGACTCTTCTATGGCTACACCTTC. Residues: CASSYGRLFYGYTF.